This entry concerns a single T cell receptor beta chain. No antigen is known for it. Base quality data are lacking; no much larger clone is found one base away. The data derive from a study of blood T cell repertoires in COVID-19 (dated by TCRdb to 2018 to 2020). As for the study more broadly: Samples from collaborators originated in the United States, Italy and Spain and spanned both the acute and convalescent phases of COVID-19. The prospective study material was composed of cDNA or gDNA derived from T cells, B-cell-depleted T cells, or PBMCs. Deeply sampled blood TCRbeta repertoires from subjects exposed to, actively infected with, or recovered from COVID-19 were included in the dataset. The repertoires were made available in a free public database intended to serve as a resource for research on the immune response to SARS-CoV-2. The samples were drawn from two sources: the first 160 participants of the ongoing ImmuneRACE study, and 1,000 to 1,500 subjects contributed by 6 global collaborators. The sample metadata nearly always contained a de-identified subject ID, COVID-19 status, age in years and sex. HLA class I and class II types, where available, came from metadata supplied by the sample provider rather than from assay-based typing. The study at large found these results: How much clinical and demographic metadata was included differed by source and by participant, and the metadata was provided uncurated.

The immunoSEQ Assay, a bias-controlled multiplex PCR, was used to amplify TCRbeta CDR3 regions from genomic DNA. The authors processed their data as follows. The number of nucleated cells in each sample was estimated from the amplification of reference gene primers within the assay. To quantify the absolute abundance of each unique TCRbeta CDR3 rearrangement, sequence reads were collapsed and filtered. Productive Simpson clonality was computed per sample as the square root of Simpson's diversity index over productive rearrangements. TCRdb carries this immuneACCESS record with in-frame sequences only. Its versions omit some clonotypes, under half of them owing to an unresolved V gene in the studies checked, with the rest unexplained. That table supplies the V and J calls and clone size; D and trimming were determined from the DNA. In this sample the table shows under 200,000 clones, roughly 90% of which occur a single time. The ten largest account for roughly 7% of the sample.

CDR1 SEHNR and CDR2 FQNEAQ are derived from the germline V gene (reference sequence). V and J are truncated by 3 bases and 6 bases respectively, leaving an intervening sequence of 12 bases. The CDR3 starts with the cysteine, ends with the phenylalanine, and has 13 residues. Kept here is only the CDR3 DNA, which spans 39 bases and is read in frame from base 1. In the prospective study, participants were roughly 18 to 100 years old, resided in about 25 geographic areas of the United States, and were enrolled through a virtual design. Cohort assignment in the prospective study relied on participant-reported clinical history from a screening survey and a study questionnaire. For ImmuneRACE Cohort 3, a participant was defined as recovered based on two consecutive negative NP/OP PCR tests, clearance by a healthcare professional, or resolution of symptoms. In the prospective study, mobile phlebotomists collected whole blood, serum and a nasopharyngeal or oropharyngeal swab from each participant. Additional blood draws and questionnaires over an approximately two-month period could optionally be provided by prospective study participants. Prospective study blood samples were shipped either frozen or at room temperature before DNA extraction.

The specimen was PBMCs or T cells enriched from blood (not recorded which). The chain was built from TRBV7-9 and TRBJ2-7, with the D gene too uncertain to name. The sequence came from a woman between 45 and 65 years old who had recovered from COVID-19. CDR3 protein: CASSFNLESEQYF. The DNA is TGTGCCAGCAGCTTCAATCTTGAGAGCGAGCAGTACTTC.